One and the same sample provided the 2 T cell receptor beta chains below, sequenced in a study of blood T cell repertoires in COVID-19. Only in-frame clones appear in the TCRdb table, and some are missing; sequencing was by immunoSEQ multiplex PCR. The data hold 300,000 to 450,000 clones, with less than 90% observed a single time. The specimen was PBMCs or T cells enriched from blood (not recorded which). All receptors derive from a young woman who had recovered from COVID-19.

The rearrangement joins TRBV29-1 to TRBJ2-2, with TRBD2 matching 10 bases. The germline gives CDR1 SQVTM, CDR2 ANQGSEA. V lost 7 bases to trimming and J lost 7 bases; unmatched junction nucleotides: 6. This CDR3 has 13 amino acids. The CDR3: CSAEAGGYGELFF. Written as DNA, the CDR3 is TGCAGCGCCGAAGCGGGGGGGTACGGGGAGCTGTTTTTT.

DNA for the CDR3: TGTGCCAGCAGCTTAGGGACAGGGGAAGGGAAGACCCAGCATTTT. It specifies CASSLGTGEGKTQHF. The chain is built from TRBV7-6 and TRBJ1-5, with 9 nucleotides matching TRBD1. The CDR3 contains 15 residues. Germline loops: CDR1 SGHVS, CDR2 FNYEAQ. With 1 base clipped from V and 11 bases from J, the junction kept 9 bases outside the gene matches.